The 29 T cell receptor beta chains reported below all come from one sample, sequenced in a study of cytomegalovirus exposure and HLA in healthy donors. PCR involved 60 Vbeta and 13 Jbeta primers. TCRdb keeps only in-frame clones here, not all; method: immunoSEQ multiplex PCR. The table shows approximately 97,000 clones, with 50% to 70% occurring only once. Material for sequencing was PBMCs. The receptors were sampled from a human donor in good health.

The rearrangement uses TRBV30 and TRBJ1-6, with TRBD1 matching 7 bases. The CDR3 sequence is 14 residues long. CDR1 is GTSNPN, CDR2 SVGIG, per germline (reference sequence). J gave up 1 base and V 7 bases, and 4 bases lay outside the gene matches. The CDR3 region has the DNA TGTGCCTCGCAGGGGGGATCCTATAATTCACCCCTCCACTTT. Translating gives CASQGGSYNSPLHF.

This sequence joins TRBV5-4 and TRBJ2-7; D perhaps matches TRBD2 (5 bases). V was shortened by 4 bases and J by 2 bases, with 7 bases between the two germline ends. CDR3 length equals 12 residues. Germline loops: CDR1 SGHNT, CDR2 YYREEE (reference sequence). The chain's CDR3 is CASSPGTYEQYF. CDR3 sequence (DNA): TGTGCCAGCAGCCCGGGGACCTACGAGCAGTACTTC.

The rearrangement links TRBV5-1 to TRBJ2-7, with D perhaps TRBD2 (5 bases). This CDR3 region has 13 residues. Germline V gives CDR1 SGHRS, CDR2 YFSETQ. V dropped 2 bases and J dropped 3 bases, with 9 bases sitting between them. CDR3 protein: CASSFGLLYEQYF. As DNA, the CDR3 is TGCGCCAGCAGCTTCGGACTGCTCTACGAGCAGTACTTC.

The chain employs TRBV6-1 and TRBJ2-3; 7 bases are shared with TRBD2. The germline V gene has CDR1 MNHNS and CDR2 SASEGT. The J segment lost 5 bases and the V segment lost 3 bases, leaving 11 bases of the junction unmatched. This CDR3 is built from 16 residues. As DNA, the CDR3 is TGTGCCAGCAGTGATGCCGCCGGACTAGGGGAAGATACGCAGTATTTT. It encodes CASSDAAGLGEDTQYF.

This sequence joins TRBV5-6 and TRBJ2-7; the match to TRBD1 covers 7 bases. Germline loops: CDR1 SGHDT, CDR2 YYEEEE. The V segment lost 2 bases and the J segment 2 bases; nucleotides outside the gene matches: 4. The CDR3 sequence is 14 residues long. CDR3 sequence: CASSLQGRPYEQYF. For the CDR3, the DNA is TGTGCCAGCAGCTTACAGGGGCGGCCCTACGAGCAGTACTTC.

This rearrangement joins TRBV29-1 to TRBJ2-7; 7 bases fit TRBD1. The CDR3 sequence is 11 residues long. With 5 bases clipped from V and 3 bases from J, the junction kept 1 base outside the gene matches. Per germline, CDR1 SQVTM and CDR2 ANQGSEA. The CDR3 region is CSVNRGYEQYF. The CDR3 DNA is TGCAGCGTTAACAGGGGCTACGAGCAGTACTTC.

The V call is TRBV4-1, the J call TRBJ1-1; D possibly corresponds to TRBD1 (5 bases). The CDR3 is made up of 15 amino acids. The germline V gene encodes CDR1 MGHRA and CDR2 YSYEKL. V lost 1 base, J lost 0 bases, and 9 bases lay in between. CDR3 amino acids: CASSQGGHLNTEAFF. The CDR3 DNA follows: TGCGCCAGCAGCCAAGGAGGACATTTGAACACTGAAGCTTTCTTT.

This clone was seen a single time. The rearrangement uses TRBV27 and TRBJ2-5, with 13 bases that match TRBD2. Germline-derived CDR1 and CDR2 are MNHEY and SMNVEV (reference sequence). The CDR3 consists of 21 residues. Unmatched junction bases numbered 16, after V lost 3 bases and J lost 0 bases. The DNA for the CDR3 is TGTGCCAGCAGTTTCCCATCGCCAGACGGGACTAGCGGGGAGTACCAAGAGACCCAGTACTTC. Translated: CASSFPSPDGTSGEYQETQYF.

This chain uses TRBV11-2 with TRBJ2-5, with D unclear. V was clipped by 4 bases and J by 1 base, with 7 bases between them. This CDR3 region has 13 residues. Germline V gives CDR1 SGHAT, CDR2 FQNNGV. CDR3 in amino acids: CASSSHPQETQYF. As DNA, the CDR3 is TGTGCCAGCAGCTCCCATCCCCAAGAGACCCAGTACTTC.

The rearrangement links TRBV7-2 to TRBJ2-5; D is uncertain. Germline CDR1 reads SGHTA; CDR2 reads FQGNSA. The CDR3 runs to 12 residues. V was pared by 2 bases and J by 5 bases, with 6 bases between. The CDR3 loop reads CASSLFPETQYF. The CDR3 coding sequence is TGTGCCAGCAGCTTATTCCCTGAGACCCAGTACTTC. Together with reference TRBV7-2 and TRBJ2-5, the CDR3 gives the full variable domain: GAGVSQSPSNKVTEKGKDVELRCDPISGHTALYWYRQSLGQGLEFLIYFQGNSAPDKSGLPSDRFSAERTGGSVSTLTIQRTQQEDSAVYLCASSLFPETQYFGPGTRLLVL.

The genes are TRBV28 and TRBJ1-1, with 7 bases fitting TRBD1. The CDR3 runs to 14 residues. Trimming removed 7 bases from V and 5 bases from J; junction bases left unmatched: 10. Per germline, CDR1 MDHEN and CDR2 SYDVKM. This CDR3 is CASIARGRWTEAFF. CDR3 bases: TGTGCCAGCATCGCAAGGGGGCGTTGGACTGAAGCTTTCTTT.

This chain links TRBV7-8 with TRBJ1-5; 8 bases match TRBD1. J lost 7 bases, V lost 5 bases, and 10 bases had no gene match. This CDR3 has 15 amino acids. CDR1 and CDR2 (germline): SGHVS, FQNEAQ. DNA of the CDR3: TGTGCCAGCAGCCCTAGCGGACAGGGTGAACAGCCCCAGCATTTT. This codes for CASSPSGQGEQPQHF.

This sequence joins TRBV21-1 and TRBJ1-5. TRBV21-1 has pseudogene status. The CDR3 extends over 14 amino acids. CDR3 in DNA: TGTGCCAGCAGCAGGGGGGGGAGCAATCAGCCCCAGCATTTT. Translation: CASSRGGSNQPQHF.

The rearrangement uses TRBV27 and TRBJ1-1; perhaps TRBD1 as D (6 bases). Per the germline V gene, CDR1 is MNHEY and CDR2 is SMNVEV (reference sequence). V was shortened by 6 bases and J by 0 bases, with 11 bases between the two germline ends. CDR3 length: 14 amino acids. CDR3: CASRKDSMNTEAFF. CDR3 DNA: TGTGCCAGCAGGAAGGACAGCATGAACACTGAAGCTTTCTTT.

The genes are TRBV19 and TRBJ2-2; TRBD1 matches at 9 bases. This CDR3 is built from 14 residues. Germline V gives CDR1 LNHDA, CDR2 SQIVND (reference sequence). J gave up 5 bases and V 7 bases, and 5 bases lay outside the gene matches. CDR3 residues: CASKDRGRTGELFF. In DNA, the CDR3 is TGTGCCAGTAAGGACAGGGGAAGGACCGGGGAGCTGTTTTTT. The full variable domain, with the rest looked up from reference TRBV19 and TRBJ2-2, is DGGITQSPKYLFRKEGQNVTLSCEQNLNHDAMYWYRQDPGQGLRLIYYSQIVNDFQKGDIAEGYSVSREKKESFPLTVTSAQKNPTAFYLCASKDRGRTGELFFGEGSRLTVL.

On this clone: Compared with germline, one end of the junction differs, possibly owing to a read error. The rearrangement joins TRBV5-1 to TRBJ1-1, with a possible D match to TRBD1 (5 bases). The V gene's germline CDR1 is SGHRS and CDR2 YFSETQ. This CDR3 spans 15 amino acids. The CDR3 region is CASSLTPGGAPERTF. Written as DNA, the CDR3 is TGCGCCAGCAGCTTGACCCCCGGAGGGGCTCCCGAACGAACCTTT.

As to this clone: Other DNA sequences in the same sample also yield this CDR3. The chain recombines TRBV6-5 with TRBJ1-2; D perhaps matches TRBD1 (5 bases). Trimming removed 5 bases from V and 5 bases from J, with 12 bases in between. The CDR3 runs to 13 residues. Germline CDR1 reads MNHEY; CDR2 reads SVGAGI. The CDR3 DNA is TGTGCCAGCAGTCCCGGGGGTGGGTATGGCTACACCTTC. Translated: CASSPGGGYGYTF.

The DNA of the CDR3 is TGTGCCAGCAGTGTAAGGACAGGGGGCACTGAAGCTTTCTTT. Translation: CASSVRTGGTEAFF. The V gene is TRBV6-1, the J gene TRBJ1-1; 10 bases agree with TRBD1. Germline CDR1 MNHNS, CDR2 SASEGT. The V segment lost 4 bases and the J segment 4 bases; nucleotides outside the gene matches: 3. The CDR3 sequence is 14 residues long.

This chain connects TRBV27 to TRBJ2-7; 12 bases fit TRBD2. This CDR3 contains 15 residues. CDR1 is MNHEY, CDR2 SMNVEV, per germline (reference sequence). Trimming took 3 bases from V and 5 from J; bases not matched to a gene: 5. The CDR3 loop is CASSFLAGGRDEQYF. The CDR3 coding sequence is TGTGCCAGCAGTTTCCTAGCGGGAGGGCGGGACGAGCAGTACTTC.

This chain links TRBV10-2 with TRBJ2-7; TRBD2 agrees at 10 bases. With V trimmed by 4 bases and J by 4 bases, 4 bases remained unmatched. This CDR3 contains 14 residues. Germline V gene sequence: CDR1 WSHSY, CDR2 SAAADI. Here the CDR3 reads CASSVASGRYEQYF. CDR3 nucleotide sequence: TGCGCCAGCAGTGTCGCTAGCGGGAGATACGAGCAGTACTTC.

The table lists this clone with a few counts. The chain has TRBV27 and TRBJ2-7; D not certain. The CDR3 sequence is 13 residues long. Germline CDR1 and CDR2: MNHEY and SMNVEV (reference sequence). Trimming pared 0 bases from V and 3 bases from J, leaving 6 bases between. The CDR3 reads CASSLSSHYEQYF. CDR3 coding DNA: TGTGCCAGCAGTTTATCGTCCCACTACGAGCAGTACTTC.

This clone has just one count. The chain combines TRBV6-4 with TRBJ2-1, with TRBD2 matching 13 bases. V was clipped by 6 bases and J by 8 bases; unmatched bases: 4. This CDR3 has 14 amino acids. Germline V gene sequence: CDR1 MRHNA, CDR2 SNTAGT. DNA of the CDR3: TGTGCCAGCAGCCTACTAGCGGGAGGGGATGAGCAGTTCTTC. This codes for CASSLLAGGDEQFF.

V gene TRBV29-1 combines with J gene TRBJ1-2; the D is unclear. The CDR3 runs to 14 residues. The V gene's germline CDR1 is SQVTM and CDR2 ANQGSEA. Trimming stripped 8 bases from V and 6 bases from J, with 22 bases between. CDR3 sequence reads: CSSSGGPGPDGYTF. The CDR3 nucleotides read TGCAGCTCCTCGGGTGGTCCGGGTCCGGATGGCTACACCTTC. The full variable domain, its missing parts supplied by reference TRBV29-1 and TRBJ1-2, is SAVISQKPSRDICQRGTSLTIQCQVDSQVTMMFWYRQQPGQSLTLIATANQGSEATYESGFVIDKFPISRPNLTFSTLTVSNMSPEDSSIYLCSSSGGPGPDGYTFGSGTRLTVV.

The chain recombines TRBV10-2 with TRBJ1-4; TRBD1 matches at 7 bases. V gave up 0 bases and J gave up 7 bases; unmatched junction bases: 5. Looked up from germline, CDR1 is WSHSY and CDR2 is SAAADI. This CDR3 has 15 residues. The CDR3, as DNA: TGCGCCAGCAGTGAGTCAGGGGGCTTTGTTGAAAAACTGTTTTTT. Its protein is CASSESGGFVEKLFF.

V is TRBV27 and J is TRBJ2-5; weak D call: TRBD2 (5 bases). This CDR3 is built from 16 residues. Germline CDR1 and CDR2: MNHEY and SMNVEV (reference sequence). With 3 bases removed from V and 1 base from J, the gap between germline ends came to 15 bases. The CDR3 loop reads CASSLGYEGGQETQYF. The CDR3 DNA sequence: TGTGCCAGCAGTTTGGGGTACGAGGGCGGCCAAGAGACCCAGTACTTC.

The chain carries TRBV6-4 and TRBJ1-2; 11 nucleotides agree with TRBD1. There are 14 residues in the CDR3. Losses at the gene ends were 2 bases for V and 4 bases for J; bases not matched to a gene: 0. Germline CDR1 is MRHNA and CDR2 is SNTAGT. The CDR3 reads CASSDGTGGYGYTF. The CDR3 region has the DNA TGTGCCAGCAGTGACGGGACAGGGGGCTATGGCTACACCTTC.

This clone was detected only a few times. The germline gene is not matched at one end of the junction; a read error may be the cause. This chain joins TRBV20-1 and TRBJ2-7; 13 bases align to TRBD2. Per the germline V gene, CDR1 is DFQATT and CDR2 is SNEGSKA (reference sequence). This CDR3 comprises 11 residues. The CDR3 region is CSAWDRTSGSF. The CDR3 DNA follows: TGCAGTGCTTGGGACCGGACTAGCGGGAGCTTC.

This chain uses TRBV27 with TRBJ2-5; tentative D call: TRBD2 (5 bases). Germline V gene data show CDR1 as MNHEY and CDR2 as SMNVEV (reference sequence). The V gene lost 1 base and the J gene lost 2 bases, with 8 bases spanning the gap. The CDR3 consists of 14 residues. The CDR3 bases are TGTGCCAGCAGTTTATTCGGGAATCAAGAGACCCAGTACTTC. Translating it yields CASSLFGNQETQYF.

The rearrangement links TRBV5-1 to TRBJ1-1; TRBD1 agrees at 7 bases. Germline loops: CDR1 SGHRS, CDR2 YFSETQ. V gave up 0 bases and J gave up 2 bases; unmatched junction bases: 4. There are 15 residues in the CDR3. The CDR3 protein is CASSLGDRDNTEAFF. In DNA, the CDR3 is TGCGCCAGCAGCTTGGGAGACAGGGACAACACTGAAGCTTTCTTT.